The table lists the clone carrying this T cell receptor (beta chain) with many counts. Its antigen is as yet unknown. TCRdb itself ran the 5' RACE reads through MiXCR, one entry per CDR3 protein. Seen here are 200,000 to 250,000 distinct CDR3 sequences, about 18% observed once, and the top ten hold about 42%. This CDR3 region has 13 residues. Germline V gives CDR1 MGHRA, CDR2 YSYEKL. V was trimmed by 3 bases and J by 1 base, leaving 6 bases between them. The sample originates from a study of CD8 T cells in ankylosing spondylitis. General observations from the study: What seemed typical of ankylosing spondylitis blood was a TCR beta motif built from 7 or 8 highly homologous variants.

The chain employs TRBV4-1 and TRBJ1-2; D call uncertain. Sequencing was carried out using blood, either unsorted or a sorted T cell fraction (not recorded which). This sequence originates from a male donor with ankylosing spondylitis. CDR3 nucleotide sequence: TGCGCCAGCAGCCATCCGGATAACTATGGCTACACCTTC. Protein: CASSHPDNYGYTF.